This is a list of T cell receptor beta chains from one sample in a study of blood T cell repertoires in COVID-19. The table came from immunoSEQ multiplex PCR; TCRdb's copy has only in-frame clones and leaves some out. Here the sample spans 230,000 or so clones, around 82% being singletons. The source material was peripheral blood. The receptors were sampled from a man aged 45-65 years with active or convalescent COVID-19. CDR3s include the opening cysteine and the closing phenylalanine or tryptophan. The D gene is left open where the match is weak. Size is stated for part of the rows, as once, few or many counts, or as a class when the clone is expanded.

v_call	d_call	j_call	clone_size	cdr3_aa	cdr3_nt
TRBV9	TRBD1	TRBJ2-2	.	CASSVGDRVTNTGELFF	TGTGCCAGCAGCGTAGGGGACAGGGTCACGAACACCGGGGAGCTGTTTTTT
TRBV7-3	.	TRBJ2-3	few	CASSLGRQSTDTQYF	TGTGCCAGCAGCTTAGGAAGACAGAGCACAGATACGCAGTATTTT
TRBV2	.	TRBJ1-1	.	CASSEENKNTEAFF	TGTGCCAGCAGTGAAGAAAACAAGAACACTGAAGCTTTCTTT
TRBV3-1/TRBV3-2	.	TRBJ1-3	.	CASSQGTVDLSGNTIYF	TGTGCCAGCAGCCAAGGGACAGTAGACCTCTCTGGAAACACCATATATTTT
TRBV30	.	TRBJ1-6	.	CAWSVWSVNSPLHF	TGTGCCTGGAGTGTATGGTCAGTTAATTCACCCCTCCACTTT
TRBV5-6	TRBD1	TRBJ2-1	.	CASSPAGQGRLGEQFF	TGTGCCAGCAGTCCAGCGGGACAGGGAAGGTTAGGTGAGCAGTTCTTC
TRBV27	.	TRBJ1-1	few	CASSLSPPGSEAFF	TGTGCCAGCAGTTTAAGCCCCCCCGGTTCGGAAGCTTTCTTT
TRBV9	TRBD1	TRBJ2-1	.	CASSVGTGVSDEQFF	TGTGCCAGCAGCGTAGGGACAGGGGTGTCCGATGAGCAGTTCTTC
TRBV11-2	.	TRBJ2-3	.	CASSYRSSTDTQYF	TGTGCCAGCAGTTACAGGTCCAGCACAGATACGCAGTATTTT
TRBV6-2/TRBV6-3	TRBD1	TRBJ1-6	.	CASSWDRESPLHF	TGTGCCAGCAGTTGGGACAGGGAATCACCCCTCCACTTT
TRBV5-1	.	TRBJ1-5	.	CASSLADRNQPQHF	TGCGCCAGCAGCTTGGCCGACAGAAATCAGCCCCAGCATTTT
TRBV5-6	.	TRBJ2-1	once	CASSLAPFEQFF	TGTGCCAGCAGCTTGGCCCCCTTTGAGCAGTTCTTC
TRBV9	.	TRBJ1-2	.	CASSADIGYGYTF	TGTGCCAGCAGCGCTGATATCGGCTATGGCTACACCTTC
TRBV7-2	TRBD1	TRBJ1-3	.	CASSSQDRQTGNTIYF	TGTGCCAGCAGCTCCCAGGACAGGCAAACTGGAAACACCATATATTTT
TRBV3-1/TRBV3-2	TRBD2	TRBJ2-7	.	CASSPTSGRGSYEQYF	TGTGCCAGCAGCCCCACTAGCGGAAGGGGCTCCTACGAGCAGTACTTC
TRBV27	.	TRBJ1-2	.	CASSASRGNYGYTF	TGTGCCAGCAGCGCATCCAGGGGTAACTATGGCTACACCTTC
TRBV3-1/TRBV3-2	TRBD1	TRBJ1-4	.	CASSIRTGLDEKLFF	TGTGCCAGCAGCATTCGGACAGGGTTGGATGAAAAACTGTTTTTT
TRBV7-3	TRBD2	TRBJ2-1	once	CASSLERGSRNEQFF	TGTGCCAGCAGCTTAGAGCGGGGGAGTAGGAATGAGCAGTTCTTC
TRBV6-4	.	TRBJ2-7	.	CASSGGSGDEQYF	TGTGCCAGCAGTGGCGGGTCGGGGGACGAGCAGTACTTC
TRBV4-1	.	TRBJ2-1	.	CASSLGARARNEQFF	TGCGCCAGCAGCCTGGGGGCCAGGGCTCGCAATGAGCAGTTCTTC
TRBV27	TRBD1	TRBJ1-6	.	CASSLDRVSPLHF	TGTGCCAGCAGTTTGGACAGGGTTTCACCCCTCCACTTT
TRBV5-4	.	TRBJ1-5	once	CASSLGGVGGNQPQHF	TGTGCCAGCAGCTTGGGGGGGGTCGGAGGCAATCAGCCCCAGCATTTT
TRBV2	.	TRBJ2-2	.	CASSASTSDTGELFF	TGTGCCAGCAGCGCTAGCACTTCCGACACCGGGGAGCTGTTTTTT
TRBV7-3	TRBD1	TRBJ2-1	.	CASSPGQGRSYNEQFF	TGTGCCAGCAGCCCGGGACAGGGCCGTTCCTACAATGAGCAGTTCTTC
TRBV5-6	TRBD1	TRBJ2-4	.	CASSLKGAGGADIQYF	TGTGCCAGCAGCTTGAAAGGCGCAGGGGGCGCGGACATTCAGTACTTC
TRBV5-1	TRBD1	TRBJ2-7	few	CASSLKNIPGQGFHEQYF	TGCGCCAGCAGCTTAAAAAATATACCGGGACAGGGGTTCCACGAGCAGTACTTC